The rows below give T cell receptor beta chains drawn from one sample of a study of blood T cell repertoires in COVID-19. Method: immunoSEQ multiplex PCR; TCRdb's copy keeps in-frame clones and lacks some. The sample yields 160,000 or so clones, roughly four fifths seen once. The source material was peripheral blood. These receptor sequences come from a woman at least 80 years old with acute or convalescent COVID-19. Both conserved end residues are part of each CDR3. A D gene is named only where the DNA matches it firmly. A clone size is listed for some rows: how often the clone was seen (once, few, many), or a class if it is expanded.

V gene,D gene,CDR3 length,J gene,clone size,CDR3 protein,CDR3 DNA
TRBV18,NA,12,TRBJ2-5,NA,CASAGQQETQYF,TGTGCCAGCGCGGGACAGCAAGAGACCCAGTACTTC
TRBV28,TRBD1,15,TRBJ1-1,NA,CASSSTPGQATEAFF,TGTGCCAGCAGTTCTACACCGGGACAGGCCACTGAAGCTTTCTTT
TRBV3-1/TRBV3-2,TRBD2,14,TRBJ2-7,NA,CASSQARGAYEQYF,TGTGCCAGCAGCCAAGCGCGGGGGGCCTACGAGCAGTACTTC
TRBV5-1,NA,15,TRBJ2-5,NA,CASSLGTGYQETQYF,TGCGCCAGCAGCTTAGGAACAGGGTACCAAGAGACCCAGTACTTC
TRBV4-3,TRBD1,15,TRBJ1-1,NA,CASSQDIRDRGEAFF,TGCGCCAGCAGCCAAGATATCCGGGACAGGGGAGAAGCTTTCTTT
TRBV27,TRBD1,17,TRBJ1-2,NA,CASSPLLTGGANYGYTF,TGTGCCAGCAGTCCACTCCTGACAGGGGGCGCCAACTATGGCTACACCTTC
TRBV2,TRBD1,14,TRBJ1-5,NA,CASRPDRGNQPQHF,TGTGCCAGCAGACCGGACAGGGGCAATCAGCCCCAGCATTTT
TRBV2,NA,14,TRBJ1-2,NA,CASNAGGGGYGYTF,TGTGCCAGCAACGCCGGGGGGGGCGGCTATGGCTACACCTTC
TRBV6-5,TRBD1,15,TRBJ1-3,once,CASSYLGTAGNTIYF,TGTGCCAGCAGTTACTTGGGGACAGCAGGAAACACCATATATTTT
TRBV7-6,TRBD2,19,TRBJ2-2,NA,CASSLTGTSVGAKTGELFF,TGTGCCAGCAGCCTTACCGGGACTAGCGTGGGGGCGAAGACCGGGGAGCTGTTTTTT
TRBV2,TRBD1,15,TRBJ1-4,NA,CASSPKQGGMRELFF,TGTGCCAGCAGTCCGAAACAGGGGGGAATGAGGGAACTGTTTTTT
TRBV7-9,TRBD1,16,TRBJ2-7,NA,CASSYVDRGRWNEQYF,TGTGCCAGCAGCTATGTGGACAGGGGAAGATGGAACGAGCAGTACTTC
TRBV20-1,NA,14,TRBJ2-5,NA,CSASLGTSGETQYF,TGCAGTGCTAGTCTCGGCACTAGTGGAGAGACCCAGTACTTC
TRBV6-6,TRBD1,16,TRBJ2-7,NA,CASSPDVGWTGREQYF,TGTGCCAGCAGTCCGGACGTCGGATGGACAGGGCGCGAGCAGTACTTC
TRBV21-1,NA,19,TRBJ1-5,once,CASSKALGDTPHRGQPQHF,TGTGCCAGCAGCAAAGCCCTAGGGGACACACCCCATCGAGGTCAGCCCCAGCATTTT
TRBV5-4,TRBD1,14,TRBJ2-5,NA,CASSSGTEQETQYF,TGTGCCAGCAGCTCCGGGACAGAACAAGAGACCCAGTACTTC
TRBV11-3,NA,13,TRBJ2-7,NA,CASSLFPTYEQYF,TGTGCCAGCAGCTTATTCCCAACCTACGAGCAGTACTTC
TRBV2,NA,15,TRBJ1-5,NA,CASSDIGGGNQPQHF,TGTGCCAGCAGTGATATAGGGGGGGGCAATCAGCCCCAGCATTTT
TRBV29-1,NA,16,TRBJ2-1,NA,CSVEDRSPGSYNEQFF,TGCAGCGTTGAAGATCGTTCGCCAGGGTCCTACAATGAGCAGTTCTTC
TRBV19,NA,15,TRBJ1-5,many,CASSIGAESNQPQHF,TGTGCCAGTAGTATAGGGGCAGAAAGCAATCAGCCCCAGCATTTT
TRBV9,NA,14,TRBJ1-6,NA,CASSVGPSNSPLHF,TGTGCCAGCAGCGTAGGGCCCTCGAATTCACCCCTCCACTTT
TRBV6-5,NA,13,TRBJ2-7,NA,CASSRQVTYEQYF,TGTGCCAGCAGTAGACAGGTTACCTACGAGCAGTACTTC
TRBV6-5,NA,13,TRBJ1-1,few,CASTYHRDTEAFF,TGTGCCAGTACATACCACCGGGACACTGAAGCTTTCTTT
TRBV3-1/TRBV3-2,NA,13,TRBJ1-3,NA,CASSQVLGNTIYF,TGTGCCAGCAGCCAAGTTCTTGGAAACACCATATATTTT
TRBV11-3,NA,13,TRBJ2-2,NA,CASGQGSVGELFF,TGTGCCAGCGGGCAGGGATCTGTCGGGGAGCTGTTTTTT
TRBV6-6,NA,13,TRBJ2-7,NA,CASRISMAYEQYF,TGTGCCAGCAGGATCAGTATGGCCTACGAGCAGTACTTC
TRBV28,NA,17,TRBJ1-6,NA,CASSLPGGASYNSPLHF,TGTGCCAGCAGTTTGCCGGGGGGCGCCTCTTATAATTCACCCCTCCACTTT
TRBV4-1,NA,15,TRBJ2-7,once,CASSLAVSPNYEQYF,TGCGCCAGCAGCCTAGCCGTGTCACCTAACTACGAGCAGTACTTC
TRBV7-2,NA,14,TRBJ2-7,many,CASSLNSLPSEQYF,TGTGCCAGCAGCCTTAACTCCTTACCGAGCGAGCAGTACTTC
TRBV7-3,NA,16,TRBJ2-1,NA,CASSLMEGSSYNEQFF,TGTGCCAGCAGCTTAATGGAGGGGTCCAGTTACAATGAGCAGTTCTTC
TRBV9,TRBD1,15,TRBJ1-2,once,CASSAGTGNRGGYTF,TGTGCCAGCAGCGCCGGGACAGGGAATAGAGGTGGCTACACCTTC
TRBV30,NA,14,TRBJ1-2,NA,CAWSVHRANYGYTF,TGTGCCTGGAGTGTACACAGGGCTAACTATGGCTACACCTTC
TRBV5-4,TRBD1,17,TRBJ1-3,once,CASSWTGGVVGGNTIYF,TGTGCCAGCAGCTGGACAGGGGGCGTAGTGGGGGGAAACACCATATATTTT
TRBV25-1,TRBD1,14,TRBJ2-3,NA,CASSVRGPTDTQYF,TGTGCCAGCAGTGTCAGGGGGCCTACAGATACGCAGTATTTT
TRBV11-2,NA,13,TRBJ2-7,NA,CASSLEEGSEQYF,TGTGCCAGCAGCTTAGAGGAGGGGTCCGAGCAGTACTTC
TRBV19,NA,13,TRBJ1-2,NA,CASSIEANYGYTF,TGTGCCAGTAGTATCGAGGCTAACTATGGCTACACCTTC
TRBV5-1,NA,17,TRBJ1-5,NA,CASSHLNSARGNQPQHF,TGCGCCAGCAGCCACCTAAACAGCGCGCGGGGCAATCAGCCCCAGCATTTT
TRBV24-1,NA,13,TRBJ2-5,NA,CATSVGAEETQYF,TGTGCCACCAGTGTGGGGGCGGAGGAGACCCAGTACTTC
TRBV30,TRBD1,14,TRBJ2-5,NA,CAWDHGTAQETQYF,TGTGCCTGGGACCATGGGACAGCCCAAGAGACCCAGTACTTC
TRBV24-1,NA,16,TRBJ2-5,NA,CATSVGSAGGQETQYF,TGTGCCACCAGTGTCGGTTCGGCAGGTGGGCAAGAGACCCAGTACTTC
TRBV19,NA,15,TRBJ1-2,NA,CASKAPGHNNYGYTF,TGTGCCAGTAAAGCTCCGGGACACAACAACTATGGCTACACCTTC
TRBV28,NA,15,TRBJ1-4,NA,CASSLWEGTNEKLFF,TGTGCCAGCAGTTTATGGGAGGGTACCAATGAAAAACTGTTTTTT
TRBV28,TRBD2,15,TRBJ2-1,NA,CASSLAGARRNEQFF,TGTGCCAGCAGTTTAGCGGGAGCAAGGAGAAATGAGCAGTTCTTC
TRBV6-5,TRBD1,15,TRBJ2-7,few,CASSIDRQGFYEQYF,TGTGCCAGCAGTATAGACCGACAGGGGTTCTACGAGCAGTACTTC
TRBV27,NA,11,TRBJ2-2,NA,CASSPPRKLFF,TGTGCCAGCAGTCCTCCTAGGAAGCTGTTTTTT
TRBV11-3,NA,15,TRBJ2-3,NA,CASSPSPGKADTQYF,TGTGCCAGCAGCCCCAGTCCAGGGAAGGCAGATACGCAGTATTTT
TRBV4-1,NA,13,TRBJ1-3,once,CASSQDTGNTIYF,TGCGCCAGCAGCCAAGATACTGGAAACACCATATATTTT
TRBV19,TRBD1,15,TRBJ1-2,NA,CASSIGQGIYYGYTF,TGTGCCAGTAGTATCGGACAGGGAATTTACTATGGCTACACCTTC
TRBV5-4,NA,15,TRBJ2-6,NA,CASSPGDSGANVLTF,TGTGCCAGCAGCCCCGGGGACTCTGGGGCCAACGTCCTGACTTTC